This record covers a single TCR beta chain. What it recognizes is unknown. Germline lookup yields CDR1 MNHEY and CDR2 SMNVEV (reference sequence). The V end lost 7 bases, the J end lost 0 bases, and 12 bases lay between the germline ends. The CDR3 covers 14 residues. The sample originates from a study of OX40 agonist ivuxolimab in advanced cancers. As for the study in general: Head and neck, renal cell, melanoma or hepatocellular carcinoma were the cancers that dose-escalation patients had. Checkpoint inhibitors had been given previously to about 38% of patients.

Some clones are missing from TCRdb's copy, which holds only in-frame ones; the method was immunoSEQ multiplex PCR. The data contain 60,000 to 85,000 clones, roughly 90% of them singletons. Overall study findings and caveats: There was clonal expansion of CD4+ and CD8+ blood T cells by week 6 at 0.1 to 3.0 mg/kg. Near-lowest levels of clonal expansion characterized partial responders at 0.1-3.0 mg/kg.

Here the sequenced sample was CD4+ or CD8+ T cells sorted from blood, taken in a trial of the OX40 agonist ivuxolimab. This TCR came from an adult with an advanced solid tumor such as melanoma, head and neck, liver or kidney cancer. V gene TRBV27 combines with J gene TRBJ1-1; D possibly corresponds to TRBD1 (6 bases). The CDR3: CASKFRGMNTEAFF. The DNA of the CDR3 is TGTGCCAGCAAATTTAGGGGGATGAACACTGAAGCTTTCTTT.